Here is one T cell receptor beta chain with its context. In the study's own analysis: Amplification with reference gene primers provided the estimates of nucleated cell counts. Sequenced by immunoSEQ multiplex PCR; TCRdb stores in-frame clones only, minus some. V and J calls and clone size are as listed in that table; D and trimming were resolved from the DNA. The sample lists 100,000 to 150,000 clones, 85% occurring once. Germline V gene lookup returns CDR1 MDHEN and CDR2 SYDVKM. After removal of 6 bases from V and 4 bases from J, the junction contained 6 bases not matched to a gene. The CDR3 contains 15 residues. The sample belongs to a study of blood T cell repertoires in COVID-19. At the level of the study: Some COVID-19 samples were acute and others convalescent; all came from the United States, Italy and Spain. PBMCs, B-cell-depleted T cells, or T cells were the source of the cDNA or gDNA that made up the material.

The sample comprised peripheral blood. This chain connects TRBV28 to TRBJ2-3; 11 bases line up with TRBD2. This sequence was found in a woman of 80 years or more with acute or convalescent COVID-19. The CDR3 DNA follows: TGTGCCAGCAGGGGTAGCGGGGGGGCCTCAGATACGCAGTATTTT. Amino acid sequence: CASRGSGGASDTQYF.